A selection of T cell receptor beta chains follows, all from one sample in a study of cytomegalovirus exposure and HLA in healthy donors. Some clones are missing from TCRdb's copy, which holds only in-frame ones; the method was immunoSEQ multiplex PCR. This table has some 240,000 clones, roughly 85% appearing once. The sequenced sample consisted of PBMCs. These receptors originate from a woman under 30 in good health and CMV-seronegative. Each CDR3 is given with its conserved first and last residue. Some rows have no size entry. The others give once, few or many, or a class for an expanded clone.

v_call: TRBV6-1
clone_size: few
j_call: TRBJ1-5
cdr3_aa: CASSEGGQPQHF

v_call: TRBV6-1
clone_size: NA
j_call: TRBJ1-1
cdr3_aa: CASSVLGGANEAFF

v_call: TRBV2
clone_size: NA
j_call: TRBJ1-5
cdr3_aa: CASGQGASQPQHF

v_call: TRBV11-2
clone_size: NA
j_call: TRBJ2-7
cdr3_aa: CASSLVPAGGLEQYF

v_call: TRBV9
clone_size: NA
j_call: TRBJ1-5
cdr3_aa: CASSVEAGDQPQHF

v_call: TRBV29-1
clone_size: NA
j_call: TRBJ2-5
cdr3_aa: CSGAQAFGETQYF

v_call: TRBV29-1
clone_size: once
j_call: TRBJ1-1
cdr3_aa: CSVEFQSTEAFF

v_call: TRBV18
clone_size: NA
j_call: TRBJ1-5
cdr3_aa: CASSPYPPGTGVAQPQHF

v_call: TRBV7-2
clone_size: NA
j_call: TRBJ2-1
cdr3_aa: CASSLGGRALEQFF

v_call: TRBV2
clone_size: NA
j_call: TRBJ1-4
cdr3_aa: CASILGTATNEKLFF

v_call: TRBV6-4
clone_size: NA
j_call: TRBJ2-2
cdr3_aa: CASSDLYTGELFF

v_call: TRBV30
clone_size: NA
j_call: TRBJ2-3
cdr3_aa: CAWSRAPTTDTQYF

v_call: TRBV30
clone_size: NA
j_call: TRBJ1-1
cdr3_aa: CALRQGFLTEAFF

v_call: TRBV30
clone_size: NA
j_call: TRBJ1-2
cdr3_aa: CAWSPKGPEGWGYTF

v_call: TRBV7-3
clone_size: NA
j_call: TRBJ2-2
cdr3_aa: CASSFGPRDTGELFF

v_call: TRBV28
clone_size: NA
j_call: TRBJ2-1
cdr3_aa: CASSLLPVRGSHEQFF

v_call: TRBV6-1
clone_size: NA
j_call: TRBJ1-4
cdr3_aa: CASSVPLGQGREKLFF

v_call: TRBV27
clone_size: NA
j_call: TRBJ1-1
cdr3_aa: CASSSGGTEAFF

v_call: TRBV2
clone_size: NA
j_call: TRBJ1-2
cdr3_aa: CASTLRTGLGGYTF

v_call: TRBV5-1
clone_size: NA
j_call: TRBJ2-2
cdr3_aa: CASSKNTGELFF

v_call: TRBV27
clone_size: NA
j_call: TRBJ2-1
cdr3_aa: CASSLQGQNEQFF

v_call: TRBV30
clone_size: few
j_call: TRBJ1-1
cdr3_aa: CAWSVMRGTEAFF

v_call: TRBV4-1
clone_size: NA
j_call: TRBJ2-1
cdr3_aa: CASSPGLAGANEQFF

v_call: TRBV10-3
clone_size: NA
j_call: TRBJ1-4
cdr3_aa: CAISESGLRTNEKLFF

v_call: TRBV23-1
clone_size: many
j_call: TRBJ2-1
cdr3_aa: CASSQSGWDRVQMIYNEQFF

v_call: TRBV6-6
clone_size: NA
j_call: TRBJ1-2
cdr3_aa: CASSYVQEPNYGYTF

v_call: TRBV6-6
clone_size: once
j_call: TRBJ1-1
cdr3_aa: CASSYRIGTGPSESFF

v_call: TRBV6-5
clone_size: NA
j_call: TRBJ1-1
cdr3_aa: CASSYTGQYNTEAFF

v_call: TRBV11-2
clone_size: once
j_call: TRBJ1-2
cdr3_aa: CASSLGYYGYTF

v_call: TRBV5-4
clone_size: NA
j_call: TRBJ2-1
cdr3_aa: CASSYEYEQFF

v_call: TRBV5-6
clone_size: NA
j_call: TRBJ1-4
cdr3_aa: CASSGIGTAPNEKLFF

v_call: TRBV19
clone_size: NA
j_call: TRBJ1-2
cdr3_aa: CASSQGLKNYGYTF

v_call: TRBV6-1
clone_size: NA
j_call: TRBJ2-7
cdr3_aa: CASRDYEQYF

v_call: TRBV9
clone_size: NA
j_call: TRBJ2-2
cdr3_aa: CASSVGQENTGELFF

v_call: TRBV28
clone_size: NA
j_call: TRBJ2-7
cdr3_aa: CASSTTMPYEQYF

v_call: TRBV5-1
clone_size: NA
j_call: TRBJ1-1
cdr3_aa: CASSTRWGDTEAFF

v_call: TRBV10-3
clone_size: NA
j_call: TRBJ2-1
cdr3_aa: CAISERGQGSYNEQFF

v_call: TRBV18
clone_size: once
j_call: TRBJ2-5
cdr3_aa: CASSPGVTGDYQETQYF

v_call: TRBV27
clone_size: NA
j_call: TRBJ1-2
cdr3_aa: CASSLRLADRVGYTF

v_call: TRBV11-2
clone_size: NA
j_call: TRBJ2-5
cdr3_aa: CASSFHHQETQYF

v_call: TRBV4-1
clone_size: NA
j_call: TRBJ2-1
cdr3_aa: CASSRAGTGAYNEQFF

v_call: TRBV2
clone_size: NA
j_call: TRBJ1-4
cdr3_aa: CASSLLGPRANEKLFF

v_call: TRBV5-6
clone_size: few
j_call: TRBJ2-1
cdr3_aa: CASSFLGTYNEQFF

v_call: TRBV30
clone_size: NA
j_call: TRBJ1-3
cdr3_aa: CAWSVVRDRGNTIYF

v_call: TRBV5-1
clone_size: NA
j_call: TRBJ2-3
cdr3_aa: CASSYTPRDTQYF

v_call: TRBV5-5
clone_size: NA
j_call: TRBJ1-2
cdr3_aa: CASSAGTDDGYTF

v_call: TRBV5-1
clone_size: NA
j_call: TRBJ1-1
cdr3_aa: CASSIGGRTEAFF

v_call: TRBV9
clone_size: NA
j_call: TRBJ1-4
cdr3_aa: CASSVFGEANEKLFF

v_call: TRBV9
clone_size: NA
j_call: TRBJ1-2
cdr3_aa: CASSSGPLRNGYTF

v_call: TRBV6-5
clone_size: NA
j_call: TRBJ1-5
cdr3_aa: CASSYGGNQPQHF

v_call: TRBV29-1
clone_size: NA
j_call: TRBJ2-5
cdr3_aa: CSVGGRGKTQYF

v_call: TRBV4-1
clone_size: NA
j_call: TRBJ2-1
cdr3_aa: CASSSWTQPGNEQFF

v_call: TRBV10-3
clone_size: NA
j_call: TRBJ2-3
cdr3_aa: CAIRDGLGRGTAGTDTQYF

v_call: TRBV28
clone_size: NA
j_call: TRBJ2-2
cdr3_aa: CASSALGGGTGELFF

v_call: TRBV6-5
clone_size: few
j_call: TRBJ1-3
cdr3_aa: CASSSPRGNTIYF

v_call: TRBV6-6
clone_size: NA
j_call: TRBJ2-2
cdr3_aa: CASSSRTGRNTGELFF

v_call: TRBV6-5
clone_size: NA
j_call: TRBJ1-5
cdr3_aa: CASSYRTGGGQPQHF